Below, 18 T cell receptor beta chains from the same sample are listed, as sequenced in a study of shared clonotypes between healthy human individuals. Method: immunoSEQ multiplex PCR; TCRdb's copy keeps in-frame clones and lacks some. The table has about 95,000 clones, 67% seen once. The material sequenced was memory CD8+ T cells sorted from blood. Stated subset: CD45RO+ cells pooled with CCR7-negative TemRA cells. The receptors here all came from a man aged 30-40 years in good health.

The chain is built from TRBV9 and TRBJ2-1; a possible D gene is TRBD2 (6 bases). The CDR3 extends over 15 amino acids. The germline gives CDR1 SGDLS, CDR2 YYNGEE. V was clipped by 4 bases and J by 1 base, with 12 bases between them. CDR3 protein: CASSSGGSSYNEQFF. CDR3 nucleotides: TGTGCCAGCAGCTCCGGGGGATCTTCCTACAATGAGCAGTTCTTC.

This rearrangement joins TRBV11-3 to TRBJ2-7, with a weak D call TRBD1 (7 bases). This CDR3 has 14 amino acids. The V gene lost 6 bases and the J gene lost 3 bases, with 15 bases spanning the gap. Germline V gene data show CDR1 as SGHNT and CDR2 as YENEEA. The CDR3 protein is CASSSGTGDYEQYF. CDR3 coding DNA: TGTGCCAGCAGTAGCGGTACAGGGGACTACGAGCAGTACTTC.

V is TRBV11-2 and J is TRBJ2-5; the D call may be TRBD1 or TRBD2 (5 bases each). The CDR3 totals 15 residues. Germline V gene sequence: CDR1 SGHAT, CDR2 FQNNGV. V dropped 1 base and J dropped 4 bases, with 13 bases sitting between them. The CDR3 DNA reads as TGTGCCAGCAGCTTAGGGGGGAGTCTAGCAGAGACCCAGTACTTC. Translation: CASSLGGSLAETQYF.

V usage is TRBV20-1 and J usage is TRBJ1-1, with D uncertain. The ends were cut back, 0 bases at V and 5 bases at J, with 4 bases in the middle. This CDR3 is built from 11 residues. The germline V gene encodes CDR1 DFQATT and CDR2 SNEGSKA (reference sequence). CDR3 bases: TGCAGTGCTAGAGATTTTACTGAAGCTTTCTTT. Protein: CSARDFTEAFF.

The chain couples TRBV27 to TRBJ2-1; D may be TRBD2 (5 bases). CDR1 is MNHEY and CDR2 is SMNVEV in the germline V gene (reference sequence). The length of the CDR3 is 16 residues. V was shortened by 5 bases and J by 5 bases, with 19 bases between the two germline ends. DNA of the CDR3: TGTGCCAGCAGTCCATCGACCGGGATTTATAACAATGAGCAGTTCTTC. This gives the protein CASSPSTGIYNNEQFF.

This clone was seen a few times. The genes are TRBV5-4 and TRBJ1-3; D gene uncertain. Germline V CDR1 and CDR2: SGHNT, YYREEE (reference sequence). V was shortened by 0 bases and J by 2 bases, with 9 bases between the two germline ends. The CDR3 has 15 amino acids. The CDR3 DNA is TGTGCCAGCAGCTTGGCCGTGGGTCCTGGAAACACCATATATTTT. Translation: CASSLAVGPGNTIYF.

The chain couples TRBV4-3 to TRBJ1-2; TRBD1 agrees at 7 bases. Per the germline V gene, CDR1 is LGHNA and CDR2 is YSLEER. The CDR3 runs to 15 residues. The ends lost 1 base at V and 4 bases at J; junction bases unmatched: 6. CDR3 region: CASSQARDRSYGYTF. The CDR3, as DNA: TGCGCCAGCAGCCAAGCCCGGGACAGAAGCTATGGCTACACCTTC.

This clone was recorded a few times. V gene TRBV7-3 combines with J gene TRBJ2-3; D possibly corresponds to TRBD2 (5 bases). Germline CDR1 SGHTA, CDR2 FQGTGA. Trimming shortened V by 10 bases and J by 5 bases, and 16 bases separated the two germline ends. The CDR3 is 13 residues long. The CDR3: CATGINWGDTQYF. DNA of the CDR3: TGTGCCACGGGGATTAACTGGGGAGATACGCAGTATTTT.

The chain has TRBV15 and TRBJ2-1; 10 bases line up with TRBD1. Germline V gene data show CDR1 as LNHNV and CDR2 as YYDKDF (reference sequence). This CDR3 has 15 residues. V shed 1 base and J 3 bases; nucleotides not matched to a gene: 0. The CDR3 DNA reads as TGTGCCACCAGCAGAGGGACAGGGGGCTACAATGAGCAGTTCTTC. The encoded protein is CATSRGTGGYNEQFF.

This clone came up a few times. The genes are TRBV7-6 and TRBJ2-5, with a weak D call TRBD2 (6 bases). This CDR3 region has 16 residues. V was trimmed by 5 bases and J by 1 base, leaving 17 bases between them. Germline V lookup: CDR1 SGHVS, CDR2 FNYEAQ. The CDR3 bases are TGTGCCAGCAGCGGAACCCAGTGGAGGGCCCAAGAGACCCAGTACTTC. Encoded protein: CASSGTQWRAQETQYF.

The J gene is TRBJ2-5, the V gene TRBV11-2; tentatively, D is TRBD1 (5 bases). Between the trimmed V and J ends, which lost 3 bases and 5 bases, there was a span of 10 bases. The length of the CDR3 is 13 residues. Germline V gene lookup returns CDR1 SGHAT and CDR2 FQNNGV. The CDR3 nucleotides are TGTGCCAGCAGCTTTGACAGAAGGGAGACCCAGTACTTC. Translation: CASSFDRRETQYF.

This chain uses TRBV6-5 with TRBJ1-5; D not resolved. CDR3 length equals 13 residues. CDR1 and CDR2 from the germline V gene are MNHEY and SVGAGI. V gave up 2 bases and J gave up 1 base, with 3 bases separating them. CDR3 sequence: CASSYRSNQPQHF. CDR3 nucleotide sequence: TGTGCCAGCAGTTACAGGAGCAATCAGCCCCAGCATTTT.

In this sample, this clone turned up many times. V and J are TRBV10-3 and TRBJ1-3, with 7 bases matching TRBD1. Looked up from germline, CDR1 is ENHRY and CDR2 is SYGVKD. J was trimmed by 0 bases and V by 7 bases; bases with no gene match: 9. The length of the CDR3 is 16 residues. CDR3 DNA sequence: TGTGCCATCATGGGGGGAACAGGGGACTCTGGAAACACCATATATTTT. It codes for CAIMGGTGDSGNTIYF.

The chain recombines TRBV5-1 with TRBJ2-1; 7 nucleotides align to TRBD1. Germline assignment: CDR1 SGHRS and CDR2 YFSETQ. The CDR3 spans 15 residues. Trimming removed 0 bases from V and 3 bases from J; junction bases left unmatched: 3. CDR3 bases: TGCGCCAGCAGCTTGGGCCAGGGGGTCTACAATGAGCAGTTCTTC. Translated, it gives CASSLGQGVYNEQFF.

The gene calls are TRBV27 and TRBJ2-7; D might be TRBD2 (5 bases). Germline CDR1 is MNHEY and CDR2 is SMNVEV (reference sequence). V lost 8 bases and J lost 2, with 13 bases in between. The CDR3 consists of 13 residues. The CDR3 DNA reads TGTGCCAGCTCGGACCAGGAGGCCTACGAGCAGTACTTC. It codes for CASSDQEAYEQYF.

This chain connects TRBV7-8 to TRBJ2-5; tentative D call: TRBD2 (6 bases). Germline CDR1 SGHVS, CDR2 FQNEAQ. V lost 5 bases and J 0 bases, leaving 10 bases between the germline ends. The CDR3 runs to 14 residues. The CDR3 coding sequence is TGTGCCAGCAGCGGACGGGGGTACCAAGAGACCCAGTACTTC. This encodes CASSGRGYQETQYF.

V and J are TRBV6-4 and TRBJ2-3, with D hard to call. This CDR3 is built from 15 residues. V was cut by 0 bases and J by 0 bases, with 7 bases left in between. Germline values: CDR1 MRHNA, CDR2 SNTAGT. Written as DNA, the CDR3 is TGTGCCAGCAGTGACTCGCCGTTTAGCACAGATACGCAGTATTTT. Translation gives CASSDSPFSTDTQYF.

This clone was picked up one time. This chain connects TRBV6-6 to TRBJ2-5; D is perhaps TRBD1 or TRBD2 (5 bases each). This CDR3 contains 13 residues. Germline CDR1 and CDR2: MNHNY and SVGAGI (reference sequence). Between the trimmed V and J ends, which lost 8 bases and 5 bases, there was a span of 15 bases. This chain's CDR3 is CASCWDGIETQYF. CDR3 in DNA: TGTGCCAGCTGCTGGGACGGGATCGAGACCCAGTACTTC.